The T cell receptor (beta chain) described here comes from a study of cytomegalovirus exposure and HLA in healthy donors. J gave up 3 bases and V 6 bases, and 8 bases lay outside the gene matches. The germline V gene has CDR1 LNHDA and CDR2 SQIVND (reference sequence). CDR3 length equals 15 residues. Amplification used 60 Vbeta primers and 13 Jbeta primers. Some clones are missing from TCRdb's copy, which holds only in-frame ones; the method was immunoSEQ multiplex PCR. The top ten hold under 5.5% of the sample, which has roughly 150,000 clones, about 76% seen once. Sample: PBMCs. The sequence was obtained from a woman aged 18-35 years in good health and CMV-seropositive. The gene calls are TRBV19 and TRBJ1-5, with 7 bases aligning to TRBD1. CDR3: CASSAGTEHNQPQHF. The CDR3 DNA sequence: TGTGCCAGTAGCGCCGGGACAGAGCACAATCAGCCCCAGCATTTT. Full variable domain (remainder filled in from reference TRBV19 and TRBJ1-5): DGGITQSPKYLFRKEGQNVTLSCEQNLNHDAMYWYRQDPGQGLRLIYYSQIVNDFQKGDIAEGYSVSREKKESFPLTVTSAQKNPTAFYLCASSAGTEHNQPQHFGDGTRLSIL.